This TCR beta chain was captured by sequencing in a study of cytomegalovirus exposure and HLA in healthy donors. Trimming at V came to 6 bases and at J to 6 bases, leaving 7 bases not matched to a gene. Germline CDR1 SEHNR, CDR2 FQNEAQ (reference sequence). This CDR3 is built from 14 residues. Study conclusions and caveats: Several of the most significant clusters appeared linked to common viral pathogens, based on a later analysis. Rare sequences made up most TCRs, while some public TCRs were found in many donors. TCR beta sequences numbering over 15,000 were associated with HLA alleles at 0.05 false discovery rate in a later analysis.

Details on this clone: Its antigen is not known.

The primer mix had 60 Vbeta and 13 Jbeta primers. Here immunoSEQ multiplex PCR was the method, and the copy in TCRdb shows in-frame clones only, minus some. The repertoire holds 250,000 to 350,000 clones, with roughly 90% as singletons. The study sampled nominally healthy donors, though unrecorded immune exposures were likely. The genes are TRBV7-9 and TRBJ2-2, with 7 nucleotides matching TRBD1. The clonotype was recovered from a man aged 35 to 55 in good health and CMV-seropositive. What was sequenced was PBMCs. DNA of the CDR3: TGTGCCAGCAGTCACAGACAGGGCCCCGGGGAGCTGTTTTTT. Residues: CASSHRQGPGELFF.